Below are 2 T cell receptor beta chains sequenced from a single sample in a study of T cell repertoires in cytomegalovirus infection (dated by TCRdb to the late 2010s). Reading the label with the study, this specimen's treatment or condition is: in vitro stimulation with specific CMV peptide epitopes to enrich CMV-specific T cells. Sequencer: Illumina HiSeq 1500. Starting from the raw public reads, TCRdb applied fastp trimming at Q25, assembled clones with MiXCR and retained in-frame beta chains. When rows share a CDR3 protein, they turn into one entry using the most common DNA and genes. The sample table lists a few hundred thousand distinct CDR3 sequences, 30% to 35% of them with a count of one. Roughly 17% of the sample lies in the top ten. These receptors have no identified antigens. This specimen consisted of cultured PBMCs, obtained from culture after CMV antigen stimulation. All receptors derive from a human donor in good health (CMV status not recorded). Some clones in this sample may be carry-over from other donors' samples.

There are a few counts of this clonotype. J is TRBJ1-1 and V is TRBV6-5; tentative D call: TRBD1 (5 bases). The CDR3 sequence is 16 residues long. The germline CDR1 and CDR2 sequences are MNHEY and SVGAGI. V lost 3 bases to trimming and J lost 1 base, with 15 bases between them. The CDR3 loop is CASSYWRGQGNTEAFF. The CDR3 bases are TGTGCCAGCAGTTATTGGAGGGGCCAAGGGAACACTGAAGCTTTCTTT.

Here the CDR3 reads CSASPQSSGANVLTF. DNA of the CDR3: TGCAGTGCTAGCCCTCAATCTTCTGGGGCCAACGTCCTGACTTTC. The J gene is TRBJ2-6, the V gene TRBV20-1; no clear D. Trimming took off 3 bases at V and 1 base at J, with 10 bases between the two ends. CDR1 and CDR2 from the germline V gene are DFQATT and SNEGSKA (reference sequence). The CDR3 totals 15 residues.